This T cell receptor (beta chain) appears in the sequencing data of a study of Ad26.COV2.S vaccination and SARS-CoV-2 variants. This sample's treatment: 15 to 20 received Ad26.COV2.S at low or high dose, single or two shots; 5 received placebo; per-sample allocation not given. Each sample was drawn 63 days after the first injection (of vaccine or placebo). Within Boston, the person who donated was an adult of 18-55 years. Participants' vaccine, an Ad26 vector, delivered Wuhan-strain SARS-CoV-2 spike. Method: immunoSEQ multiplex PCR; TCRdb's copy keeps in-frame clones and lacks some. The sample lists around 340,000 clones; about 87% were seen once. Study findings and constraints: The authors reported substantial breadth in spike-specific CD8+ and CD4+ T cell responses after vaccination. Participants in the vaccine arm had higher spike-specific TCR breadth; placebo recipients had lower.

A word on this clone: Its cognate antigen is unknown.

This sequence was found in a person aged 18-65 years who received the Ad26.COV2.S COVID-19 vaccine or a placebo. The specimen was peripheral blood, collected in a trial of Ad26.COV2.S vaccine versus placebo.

Written as DNA, the CDR3 is TGCGCCAGCAGCTTGGCTGCGGGGGGACCGTCTAGCACAGATACGCAGTATTTT. Amino acid sequence: CASSLAAGGPSSTDTQYF. The chain joins TRBV5-1 to TRBJ2-3; 8 nucleotides match TRBD2. The CDR3 spans 18 residues. The germline V gene has CDR1 SGHRS and CDR2 YFSETQ. The V and J ends lost 0 bases and 0 bases, in that order; junction bases with no gene match: 9.